A selection of T cell receptor beta chains follows, all from one sample in a study of T cell repertoires in cytomegalovirus infection. From the reads, TCRdb called clonotypes with MiXCR, one entry per CDR3 protein. The data show under 350,000 distinct CDR3 sequences, about 9.2% seen once. Sample: PBMCs. The receptor set was obtained from a human donor in good health (CMV status not recorded). Some clones in this sample may be carry-over from other donors' samples. Both conserved end residues are part of each CDR3. Fields, in order: clone size, D gene, J gene, V gene, CDR3 protein, CDR3 DNA. The D gene is left open where the match is weak. For some rows the clone size is stated as once, few or many, or as a class when expanded; others skip it.

NA TRBD2 TRBJ2-1 TRBV25-1 CASSDGGLSRYNEQFF TGTGCCAGCAGTGATGGGGGACTAAGCCGCTACAATGAGCAGTTCTTC
few NA TRBJ2-5 TRBV7-9 CASSLGPGQEKTQYF TGTGCCAGCAGCTTAGGGCCGGGACAAGAAAAGACCCAGTACTTC
many NA TRBJ2-1 TRBV20-1 CSANPVGRDNEQFF TGCAGTGCTAACCCAGTCGGGCGAGACAATGAGCAGTTCTTC
many NA TRBJ2-7 TRBV10-3 CAIRSRDASSYEQYF TGTGCCATCAGGTCCCGGGACGCGAGCTCCTACGAGCAGTACTTC
many NA TRBJ1-1 TRBV14 CASSQIGTPATEAFF TGTGCCAGCAGCCAGATTGGGACACCTGCCACTGAAGCTTTCTTT
few NA TRBJ1-4 TRBV10-3 CAISHHSGEKLFF TGTGCCATCAGTCACCACTCGGGTGAAAAACTGTTTTTT
NA TRBD1 TRBJ1-2 TRBV25-1 CASSETGGSLYGYTF TGTGCCAGCAGTGAAACAGGGGGCTCCCTATATGGCTACACCTTC
many NA TRBJ1-6 TRBV7-4 CASEDIGDSPLHF TGTGCCAGCGAAGACATAGGAGATTCACCCCTCCACTTT
many NA TRBJ1-4 TRBV6-6 CASSYLVATNEKLFF TGTGCCAGCAGTTACCTAGTTGCAACTAATGAAAAACTGTTTTTT
few TRBD1 TRBJ1-6 TRBV12-3/TRBV12-4 CASSLDWTGGTNSPLHF TGTGCCAGCAGTTTAGATTGGACAGGGGGGACTAATTCACCCCTCCACTTT
medium-sized NA TRBJ2-2 TRBV7-2 CASSVLQGTGELFF TGTGCCAGCAGCGTCCTACAGGGAACCGGGGAGCTGTTTTTT
many NA TRBJ2-1 TRBV20-1 CSARAGANNEQFF TGCAGTGCTAGGGCGGGGGCGAACAATGAGCAGTTCTTC
many TRBD2 TRBJ2-7 TRBV29-1 CSVSGGYDEQYF TGCAGCGTCTCCGGGGGGTACGACGAGCAGTACTTC
many NA TRBJ1-5 TRBV28 CASSLASGLYSNQPQHF TGTGCCAGCAGTTTGGCCTCGGGACTTTATAGCAATCAGCCCCAGCATTTT
many NA TRBJ2-5 TRBV7-6 CASSLTSGSTQYF TGTGCCAGCAGCTTGACATCGGGCTCCACCCAGTACTTC
many NA TRBJ2-4 TRBV28 CASSRQGFVKNIQYF TGTGCCAGCAGTAGGCAGGGGTTCGTCAAAAACATTCAGTACTTC
many NA TRBJ1-6 TRBV7-9 CASSLDGTAYSPLHF TGTGCCAGCAGCTTAGACGGGACGGCTTATTCACCCCTCCACTTT
many NA TRBJ1-2 TRBV14 CASSQQGYYGYTF TGTGCCAGCAGCCAACAGGGGTACTATGGCTACACCTTC
many NA TRBJ1-3 TRBV6-5 CASSYLSGNTIYF TGTGCCAGCAGTTACTTGTCTGGAAACACCATATATTTT
many NA TRBJ2-3 TRBV6-1 CASISGVEDTQYF TGTGCCAGCATTTCAGGGGTGGAGGATACGCAGTATTTT
many NA TRBJ2-3 TRBV10-3 CAIRDSDTQYF TGTGCCATCAGGGACAGCGATACGCAGTATTTT
many NA TRBJ2-1 TRBV7-9 CASSWGNNEQFF TGTGCCAGCAGCTGGGGGAACAATGAGCAGTTCTTC
NA TRBD2 TRBJ2-5 TRBV20-1 CSALAGGETFQETQYF TGCAGTGCGTTAGCGGGGGGGGAAACATTCCAAGAGACCCAGTACTTC
NA TRBD1 TRBJ1-2 TRBV15 CATSRDSGTGSNGYTF TGTGCCACCAGCAGAGATTCGGGGACAGGGTCGAATGGCTACACCTTC
many TRBD1 TRBJ2-1 TRBV29-1 CSAESGQGYNEQFF TGCAGCGCTGAATCGGGACAGGGCTACAATGAGCAGTTCTTC
few NA TRBJ2-7 TRBV27 CASSWIPSVEQYF TGTGCCAGCAGTTGGATCCCTTCGGTCGAGCAGTACTTC
many NA TRBJ1-4 TRBV7-9 CASSFTGTTNEKLFF TGTGCCAGCAGCTTTACAGGGACAACTAATGAAAAACTGTTTTTT
many NA TRBJ1-3 TRBV20-1 CSARVSGQSSGNTIYF TGCAGTGCTAGAGTTTCGGGGCAGTCGTCTGGAAACACCATATATTTT
many NA TRBJ2-1 TRBV2 CASNLGNEQFF TGTGCCAGCAATCTAGGCAATGAGCAGTTCTTC
NA NA TRBJ2-5 TRBV29-1 CSVDGHIQETQYF TGCAGCGTGGACGGACATATACAAGAGACCCAGTACTTC
NA TRBD1 TRBJ2-1 TRBV5-1 CASTLRDRSYNEQFF TGCGCCAGCACCCTCCGGGACAGGTCCTACAATGAGCAGTTCTTC
few NA TRBJ2-2 TRBV5-1 CASSLFSLNTGELFF TGCGCCAGCAGCTTGTTCTCTTTAAACACCGGGGAGCTGTTTTTT
many NA TRBJ2-6 TRBV12-3/TRBV12-4 CASSLSGRISGANVLTF TGTGCCAGCAGTTTATCTGGACGTATCTCTGGGGCCAACGTCCTGACTTTC
many TRBD1 TRBJ2-7 TRBV7-6 CASSLAGTGAYEQYF TGTGCCAGCAGCTTAGCCGGGACAGGGGCCTACGAGCAGTACTTC
few NA TRBJ2-3 TRBV19 CASTAGSGPLSTDTQYF TGTGCCAGTACCGCTGGGTCGGGGCCCCTTTCCACAGATACGCAGTATTTT
few NA TRBJ2-2 TRBV13 CASSFGGASGELFF TGTGCCAGCAGCTTCGGAGGGGCCTCCGGGGAGCTGTTTTTT
few NA TRBJ1-1 TRBV14 CASSQERTAQAFF TGTGCCAGCAGCCAAGAAAGGACAGCGCAAGCTTTCTTT
many TRBD2 TRBJ2-5 TRBV12-5 CASGPPALAGGRETQYF TGTGCTAGTGGTCCACCCGCCCTAGCGGGGGGCAGAGAGACCCAGTACTTC